The rows below give T cell receptor beta chains drawn from one sample of a study of blood T cell repertoires in COVID-19. Profiling relied on immunoSEQ multiplex PCR, and the TCRdb table lists in-frame clones only, not all of them. The sample lists fewer than 150,000 clones; roughly 81% were seen once. Sequenced: peripheral blood. The receptors were gathered from a human donor in a cohort sampled during active COVID-19. CDR3s include the opening cysteine and the closing phenylalanine or tryptophan. A D gene is named only where the DNA matches it firmly. Rows may omit the clone size; those that give it use once, few, many or a size class.

v_gene	j_gene	abundance	d_gene	CDR3aa	CDR3nt
TRBV19	TRBJ1-1	.	.	CASSGGDSLNTEAFF	TGTGCCAGTAGTGGGGGGGACTCCCTGAACACTGAAGCTTTCTTT
TRBV7-2	TRBJ1-6	.	TRBD1	CASSFLPTGDSPLHF	TGTGCCAGCAGCTTCCTACCTACAGGGGATTCACCCCTCCACTTT
TRBV6-5	TRBJ1-1	.	TRBD1	CASSRTGVNTEAFF	TGTGCCAGCAGCAGGACAGGAGTGAACACTGAAGCTTTCTTT
TRBV25-1	TRBJ1-4	.	.	CASSEYSGVNEKLFF	TGTGCCAGCAGTGAATATAGCGGGGTCAATGAAAAACTGTTTTTT
TRBV7-9	TRBJ2-7	.	TRBD1	CASSLGAGQGANEQYF	TGTGCCAGCAGCTTAGGAGCGGGACAGGGGGCGAACGAGCAGTACTTC
TRBV2	TRBJ2-7	.	TRBD2	CASSGTSVTSSGVGQYF	TGTGCCAGCAGCGGCACGTCGGTGACGTCGAGCGGGGTAGGGCAGTACTTC
TRBV2	TRBJ1-2	.	.	CASSVSDAGYGYTF	TGTGCCAGCAGTGTTTCCGACGCGGGCTATGGCTACACCTTC
TRBV7-8	TRBJ2-5	.	TRBD2	CASSFWGGVTQYF	TGTGCCAGCAGCTTTTGGGGGGGAGTGACCCAGTACTTC
TRBV27	TRBJ1-2	.	TRBD1	CASSFPTGGPYVNYGYTF	TGTGCCAGCAGTTTTCCGACAGGGGGCCCCTATGTTAACTATGGCTACACCTTC
TRBV6-1	TRBJ2-7	many	TRBD2	CASSEWGGFYEQYF	TGTGCCAGCAGTGAGTGGGGGGGGTTCTACGAGCAGTACTTC
TRBV4-1	TRBJ1-1	once	.	CASTHRGGRAEAFF	TGCGCCAGCACCCATAGGGGCGGTCGGGCTGAAGCTTTCTTT
TRBV6-6	TRBJ1-4	.	TRBD1	CASSYPGQNNEKLFF	TGTGCCAGCAGTTACCCGGGACAGAATAATGAAAAACTGTTTTTT
TRBV6-5	TRBJ1-2	.	.	CASRGGRGSSGGYTF	TGTGCCAGCAGGGGGGGGAGGGGGAGTTCGGGCGGCTACACCTTC
TRBV18	TRBJ1-1	.	TRBD1	CASSPGDRGSATEAFF	TGTGCCAGCTCACCAGGAGACAGGGGATCGGCCACTGAAGCTTTCTTT
TRBV12-5	TRBJ2-7	.	TRBD1	CASGLDRPGRGSYEQYF	TGTGCTAGTGGTTTGGATCGCCCGGGCAGGGGGTCCTACGAGCAGTACTTC
TRBV3-1/TRBV3-2	TRBJ2-1	.	TRBD1	CASSQPGQGVGEQFF	TGTGCCAGCAGCCAGCCGGGACAGGGGGTGGGCGAGCAGTTCTTC
TRBV11-1	TRBJ2-3	.	TRBD2	CASSQSSGSTDTQYF	TGTGCCAGCAGCCAGTCTAGCGGCAGCACAGATACGCAGTATTTT
TRBV25-1	TRBJ1-1	few	TRBD1	CASSPPGAGGKLNTEAFF	TGTGCCAGCAGTCCCCCAGGGGCAGGGGGCAAACTGAACACTGAAGCTTTCTTT
TRBV20-1	TRBJ1-6	.	TRBD1	CSAIETGAYNSPLHF	TGCAGTGCTATTGAGACAGGGGCCTATAATTCACCCCTCCACTTT
TRBV30	TRBJ2-7	few	TRBD1	CALETGEAYEQYF	TGTGCCTTGGAGACAGGGGAGGCCTACGAGCAGTACTTC
TRBV11-3	TRBJ2-3	.	.	CASSRGKSGWPHF	TGTGCCAGCAGCCGAGGGAAGAGCGGTTGGCCGCATTTT
TRBV3-1/TRBV3-2	TRBJ2-7	.	TRBD2	CASSLGVAGGSQDYEQYF	TGTGCCAGCAGCCTAGGCGTAGCGGGGGGCAGCCAAGACTACGAGCAGTACTTC
TRBV5-8	TRBJ2-7	.	.	CASSNRKTPTYEQYF	TGTGCCAGCAGCAACAGAAAGACCCCTACCTACGAGCAGTACTTC
TRBV5-4	TRBJ2-5	.	.	CASSLGLPETQYF	TGTGCCAGCAGCTTGGGACTTCCGGAGACCCAGTACTTC
TRBV18	TRBJ2-1	.	TRBD2	CASSPHPGGGNEQFF	TGTGCCAGCTCACCTCACCCTGGCGGGGGCAATGAGCAGTTCTTC
TRBV21-1	TRBJ2-2	once	.	CASSWVWLAGATTGELFF	TGTGCCAGCAGCTGGGTTTGGTTGGCGGGGGCGACCACCGGGGAGCTGTTTTTT
TRBV5-1	TRBJ2-7	few	.	CASSPVGGSYEQYF	TGCGCCAGCAGCCCAGTGGGAGGCTCCTACGAGCAGTACTTC
TRBV6-1	TRBJ2-2	.	TRBD1	CASSARDRRWTGELFF	TGTGCCAGCAGTGCCCGGGACAGGAGGTGGACCGGGGAGCTGTTTTTT
TRBV10-3	TRBJ1-2	.	TRBD1	CAISEGDRGRGGYTF	TGTGCCATCAGTGAGGGGGACAGGGGGCGAGGCGGCTACACCTTC
TRBV5-1	TRBJ2-1	.	TRBD2	CASSLGGLAGGPYNEQFF	TGCGCCAGCAGCTTGGGCGGACTAGCGGGGGGCCCCTACAATGAGCAGTTCTTC
TRBV2	TRBJ1-1	.	.	CASSEGPQGGMEAFF	TGTGCCAGCAGTGAAGGGCCACAGGGAGGGATGGAAGCTTTCTTT
TRBV28	TRBJ1-2	.	TRBD1	CASYGQGLYGYTF	TGTGCCAGCTACGGACAGGGTCTCTATGGCTACACCTTC
TRBV5-6	TRBJ2-3	.	.	CASSLGTGDSTDTQYF	TGTGCCAGCAGCTTGGGGACGGGGGATAGCACAGATACGCAGTATTTT